This TCR beta chain emerged from a study of blood T cell repertoires in COVID-19. At the level of the study: Researchers got acute and convalescent COVID-19 samples from the United States, Italy and Spain.

Participants were aged roughly 18 to 90 years, lived in over 20 US areas, and enrolled virtually. Cohort placement rested on clinical history that participants reported themselves. Assay used: immunoSEQ multiplex PCR; TCRdb lists only in-frame clones, some missing. This table holds 180,000 or so clones, 85% to 90% found once. Trimming took 4 bases from V and 1 from J; bases not matched to a gene: 2. The CDR3 contains 14 residues. Looked up from germline, CDR1 is KGHSH and CDR2 is LQKENI. The TCR was taken from a man aged 35 to 55 who had recovered from COVID-19. Sequences were obtained from PBMCs or T cells enriched from blood (not recorded which). The rearrangement joins TRBV18 to TRBJ1-1; 8 bases agree with TRBD1. CDR3 bases: TGTGCCAGCTCACTGACAGGGGCGAACACTGAAGCTTTCTTT. It encodes CASSLTGANTEAFF.